Sequencing of this T cell receptor beta chain was carried out in a study of blood T cell repertoires in COVID-19. The overall study: Researchers got acute and convalescent COVID-19 samples from the United States, Italy and Spain. From T cells, B-cell-depleted T cells, or PBMCs came the material, which was cDNA or gDNA.

Methods used by the authors: Amplified reference gene primers provided the basis for estimating nucleated cell counts. This table comes from immunoSEQ multiplex PCR, and its TCRdb copy is limited to in-frame clones, with some not included. Clonal size and the V and J genes are those of that table, whereas D and trimming came from the DNA. The sample holds 120,000 or so clones; around 80% are singletons and the top ten take about 6.3%. This clone came up a few times. The V gene's germline CDR1 is SEHNR and CDR2 FQNEAQ (reference sequence). This CDR3 is 15 amino acids long. V gave up 5 bases and J gave up 2 bases, with 15 bases separating them.

Specimen: peripheral blood. The chain carries TRBV7-9 and TRBJ2-5; no firm D call. The source is an elderly man with active or convalescent COVID-19. This chain's CDR3 is CASSPRSVQQETQYF. For the CDR3, the DNA is TGTGCCAGCAGCCCCCGGTCGGTACAGCAAGAGACCCAGTACTTC.